This TCR beta chain was captured by sequencing in a study of blood T cells in healthy people across ages. Donors ranged from about 6 to 90 years old and were healthy Caucasians in Russia. Peripheral blood from each donor was collected in a volume of approximately 9.2 milliliters. Primed by a sample-barcoded 5' primer and a J-beta primer mix, a second PCR proceeded for 7 to 11 cycles. Each CDR3 protein is one row after TCRdb ran MiXCR on the 5' RACE reads. The sample lists about 1 million distinct CDR3 sequences; under 45% were seen once. General observations from the study: Roughly linear age-related decline in beta diversity appeared, significant by age approximately 40.

CDR3 size: 16 residues. Germline-derived CDR1 and CDR2 are DFQATT and SNEGSKA (reference sequence). Concerning this clonotype itself: Antigen unknown.

The sample was blood. The J gene is TRBJ2-1, the V gene TRBV20-1; 16 bases align to TRBD2. This TCR derives from a woman aged 55-75 years in good health. CDR3 region: CSSGTSGGGSYNEQFF. CDR3 bases: TGCAGCTCCGGGACTAGCGGGGGGGGCTCCTACAATGAGCAGTTCTTC.